The rows below give T cell receptor beta chains drawn from one sample of a study of cytomegalovirus exposure and HLA in healthy donors. The method was immunoSEQ multiplex PCR; TCRdb's version includes in-frame clones alone and lacks a portion of them. Its clone listing holds 100,000 to 150,000 clones. Sequencing was carried out using PBMCs. The receptors were sampled from a man aged 35-49 years in good health and CMV-seronegative. CDR3s include the opening cysteine and the closing phenylalanine or tryptophan. Each record gives: V gene, D gene, J gene, CDR3 protein, CDR3 DNA. The D gene is left open where the match is weak.

V: TRBV6-5
D: NA
J: TRBJ2-7
CDR3: CASSYSTRISYEQYF
DNA: TGTGCCAGCAGTTACTCAACGCGGATCTCCTACGAGCAGTACTTC

V: TRBV5-1
D: TRBD1
J: TRBJ2-1
CDR3: CASSLTGTGVNEQFF
DNA: TGCGCCAGCAGCTTGACCGGGACAGGGGTCAATGAGCAGTTCTTC

V: TRBV11-2
D: TRBD1
J: TRBJ2-7
CDR3: CASSFLRGLQEQYF
DNA: TGTGCCAGCAGCTTTCTCAGGGGGCTCCAAGAGCAGTACTTC

V: TRBV11-3
D: TRBD1
J: TRBJ2-7
CDR3: CASSLDGTGDEQYF
DNA: TGTGCCAGCAGCTTAGACGGGACAGGGGATGAGCAGTACTTC

V: TRBV7-9
D: TRBD1
J: TRBJ2-7
CDR3: CASSAPGQGAYEQYF
DNA: TGTGCCAGCAGCGCCCCGGGACAGGGGGCCTACGAGCAGTACTTC

V: TRBV30
D: NA
J: TRBJ1-1
CDR3: CAWGRVNTEAFF
DNA: TGTGCCTGGGGGCGGGTGAACACTGAAGCTTTCTTT

V: TRBV7-9
D: NA
J: TRBJ1-3
CDR3: CASSQDSSYSGNTIYF
DNA: TGTGCCAGCAGCCAGGACAGCTCGTACTCTGGAAACACCATATATTTT

V: TRBV5-4
D: NA
J: TRBJ2-5
CDR3: CASSLGQVQETQYF
DNA: TGTGCCAGCAGCTTGGGACAGGTACAAGAGACCCAGTACTTC

V: TRBV2
D: NA
J: TRBJ1-2
CDR3: CASSGVDSANYGYTF
DNA: TGTGCCAGCAGTGGGGTCGACAGTGCTAACTATGGCTACACCTTC

V: TRBV6-5
D: NA
J: TRBJ2-7
CDR3: CASRPGLLPPYEQYF
DNA: TGTGCCAGCAGACCGGGTCTTCTGCCGCCTTACGAGCAGTACTTC

V: TRBV7-9
D: TRBD2
J: TRBJ2-3
CDR3: CASSGLAGAVTDTQYF
DNA: TGTGCCAGCAGCGGACTAGCGGGAGCAGTCACAGATACGCAGTATTTT

V: TRBV5-5
D: TRBD1
J: TRBJ2-5
CDR3: CASSSPVGGTQETQYF
DNA: TGTGCCAGCAGCTCCCCGGTAGGGGGCACGCAAGAGACCCAGTACTTC

V: TRBV27
D: TRBD2
J: TRBJ2-3
CDR3: CASSTRLASRWYF
DNA: TGTGCCAGCAGTACACGACTAGCCTCCCGGTGGTATTTT

V: TRBV5-5
D: TRBD1
J: TRBJ1-5
CDR3: CASSFSDRDNQPQHF
DNA: TGTGCCAGCAGTTTTTCGGACAGGGACAATCAGCCCCAGCATTTT

V: TRBV13
D: NA
J: TRBJ2-1
CDR3: CASSTPSSGYYNEQFF
DNA: TGTGCCAGCAGCACCCCATCAAGCGGCTACTACAATGAGCAGTTCTTC

V: TRBV9
D: TRBD1
J: TRBJ2-1
CDR3: CASSPPSGGSYNEQFF
DNA: TGTGCCAGCAGCCCTCCGTCAGGGGGTTCCTACAATGAGCAGTTCTTC

V: TRBV10-3
D: NA
J: TRBJ1-1
CDR3: CAISDGGGQAFF
DNA: TGTGCCATCAGTGATGGGGGGGGGCAAGCTTTCTTT

V: TRBV7-3
D: NA
J: TRBJ2-3
CDR3: CASSLMNNGPGDTQYF
DNA: TGTGCCAGCAGCTTAATGAACAACGGACCAGGGGATACGCAGTATTTT

V: TRBV6-1
D: TRBD1
J: TRBJ1-2
CDR3: CASSEYTGGYGYTF
DNA: TGTGCCAGCAGTGAATACACAGGGGGCTATGGCTACACCTTC